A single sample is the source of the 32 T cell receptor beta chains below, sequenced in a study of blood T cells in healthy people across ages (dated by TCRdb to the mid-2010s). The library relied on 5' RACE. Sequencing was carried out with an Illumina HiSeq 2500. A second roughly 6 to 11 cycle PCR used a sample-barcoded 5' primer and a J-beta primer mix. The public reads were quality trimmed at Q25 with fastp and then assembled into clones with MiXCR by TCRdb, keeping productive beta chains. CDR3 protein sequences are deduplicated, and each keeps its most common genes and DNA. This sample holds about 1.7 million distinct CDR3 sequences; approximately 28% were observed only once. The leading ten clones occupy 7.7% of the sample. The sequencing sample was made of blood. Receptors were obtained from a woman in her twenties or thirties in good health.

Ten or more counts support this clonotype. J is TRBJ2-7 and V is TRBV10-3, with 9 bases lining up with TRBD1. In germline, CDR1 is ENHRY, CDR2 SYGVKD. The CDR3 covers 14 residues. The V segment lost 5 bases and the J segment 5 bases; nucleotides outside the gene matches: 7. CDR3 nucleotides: TGTGCCATCAGTCCCGGGACAGGGAACGACGAGCAGTACTTC. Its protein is CAISPGTGNDEQYF.

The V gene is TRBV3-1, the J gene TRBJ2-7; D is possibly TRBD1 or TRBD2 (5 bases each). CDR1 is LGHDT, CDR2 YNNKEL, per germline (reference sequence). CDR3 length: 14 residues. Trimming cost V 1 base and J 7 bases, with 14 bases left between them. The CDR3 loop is CASSQGGTAVEQYF. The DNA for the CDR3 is TGTGCCAGCAGCCAAGGGGGCACAGCGGTTGAGCAGTACTTC.

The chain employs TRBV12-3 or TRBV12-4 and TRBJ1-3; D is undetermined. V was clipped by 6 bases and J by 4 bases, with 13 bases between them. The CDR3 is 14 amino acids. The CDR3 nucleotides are TGTGCCAGCAGACGAATGGGCATCGGAAACACCATATATTTT. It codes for CASRRMGIGNTIYF.

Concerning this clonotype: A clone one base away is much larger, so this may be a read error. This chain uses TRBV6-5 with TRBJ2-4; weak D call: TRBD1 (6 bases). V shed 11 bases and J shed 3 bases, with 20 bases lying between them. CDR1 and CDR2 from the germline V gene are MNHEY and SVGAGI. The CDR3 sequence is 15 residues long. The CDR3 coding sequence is TGTGCCTGCACCCGGAACAGGGAAGACAAAAACATTCAGTACTTC. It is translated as CACTRNREDKNIQYF.

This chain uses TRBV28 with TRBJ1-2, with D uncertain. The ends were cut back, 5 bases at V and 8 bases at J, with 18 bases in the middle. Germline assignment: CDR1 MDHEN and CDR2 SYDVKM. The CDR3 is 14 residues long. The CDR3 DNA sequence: TGTGCCAGCAGTCCATTAAAGGATTTGGCCGGCTACACCTTC. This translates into CASSPLKDLAGYTF.

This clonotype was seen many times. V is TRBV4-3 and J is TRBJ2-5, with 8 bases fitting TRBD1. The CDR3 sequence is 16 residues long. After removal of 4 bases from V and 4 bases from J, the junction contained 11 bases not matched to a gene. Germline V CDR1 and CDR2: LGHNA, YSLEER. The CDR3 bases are TGCGCCAGCAGCCCCGGCCAAGGACAGGGAAGAGAGACCCAGTACTTC. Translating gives CASSPGQGQGRETQYF.

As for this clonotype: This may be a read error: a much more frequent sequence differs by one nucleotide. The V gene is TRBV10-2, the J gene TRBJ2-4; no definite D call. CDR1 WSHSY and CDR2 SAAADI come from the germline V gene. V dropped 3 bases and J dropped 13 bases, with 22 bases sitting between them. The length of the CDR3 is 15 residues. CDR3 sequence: CASSDRESSYNEQYF. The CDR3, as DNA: TGCGCCAGCAGTGACCGCGAAAGCTCCTACAATGAGCAGTACTTC.

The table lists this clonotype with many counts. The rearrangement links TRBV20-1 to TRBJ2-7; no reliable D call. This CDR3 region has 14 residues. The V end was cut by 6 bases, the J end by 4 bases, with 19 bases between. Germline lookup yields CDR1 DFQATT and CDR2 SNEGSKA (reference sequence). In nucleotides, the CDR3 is TGCAGTGCGGAGACCGGGCGAACGCCTTACGAGCAGTACTTC. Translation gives CSAETGRTPYEQYF.

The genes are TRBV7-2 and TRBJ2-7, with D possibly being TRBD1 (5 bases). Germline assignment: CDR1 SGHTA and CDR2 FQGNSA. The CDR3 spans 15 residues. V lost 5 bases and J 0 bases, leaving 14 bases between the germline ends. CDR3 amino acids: CASSPAADSSYEQYF. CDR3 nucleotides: TGTGCCAGCAGCCCCGCGGCTGACAGCTCCTACGAGCAGTACTTC.

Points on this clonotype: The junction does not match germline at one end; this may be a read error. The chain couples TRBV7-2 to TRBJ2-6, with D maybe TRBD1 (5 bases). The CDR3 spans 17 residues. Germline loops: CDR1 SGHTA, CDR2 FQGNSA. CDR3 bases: TGTGCCAGCAGCTTAGACAGACTTAGCTCTGGGGCCGACGTCCGGACTTTC. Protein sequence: CASSLDRLSSGADVRTF.

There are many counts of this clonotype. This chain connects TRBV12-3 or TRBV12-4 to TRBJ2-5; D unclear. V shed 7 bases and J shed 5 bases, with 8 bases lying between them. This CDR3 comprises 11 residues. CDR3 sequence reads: CASTLEETQYF. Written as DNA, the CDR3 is TGTGCCAGCACCCTAGAGGAGACCCAGTACTTC.

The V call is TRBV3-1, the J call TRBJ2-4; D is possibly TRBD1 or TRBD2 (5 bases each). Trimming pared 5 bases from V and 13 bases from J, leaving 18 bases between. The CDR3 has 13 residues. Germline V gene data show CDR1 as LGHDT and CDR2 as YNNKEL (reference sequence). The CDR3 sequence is CASSWDGGGEQYF. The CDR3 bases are TGTGCCAGCAGCTGGGACGGCGGTGGTGAGCAGTACTTC. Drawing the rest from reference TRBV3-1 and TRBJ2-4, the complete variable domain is DTAVSQTPKYLVTQMGNDKSIKCEQNLGHDTMYWYKQDSKKFLKIMFSYNNKELIINETVPNRFSPKSPDKAHLNLHINSLELGDSAVYFCASSWDGGGEQYFGAGTRLSVL.

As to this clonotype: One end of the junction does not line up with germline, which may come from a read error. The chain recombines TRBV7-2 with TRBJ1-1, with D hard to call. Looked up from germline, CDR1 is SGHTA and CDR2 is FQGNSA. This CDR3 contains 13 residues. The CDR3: CASSSHINTEALF. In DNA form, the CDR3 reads TGTGCCAGCAGCTCACATATCAACACTGAAGCTTTATTT.

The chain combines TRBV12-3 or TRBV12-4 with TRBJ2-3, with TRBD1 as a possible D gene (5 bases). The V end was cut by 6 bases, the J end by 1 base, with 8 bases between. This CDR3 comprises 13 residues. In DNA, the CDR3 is TGTGCCAGCAGGGACATTGGCACAGATACGCAGTATTTT. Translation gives CASRDIGTDTQYF.

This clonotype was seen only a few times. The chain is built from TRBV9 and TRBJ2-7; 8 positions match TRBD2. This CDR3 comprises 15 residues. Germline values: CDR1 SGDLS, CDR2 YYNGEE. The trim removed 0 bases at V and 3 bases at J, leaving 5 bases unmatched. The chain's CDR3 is CASSVGSAGDYEQYF. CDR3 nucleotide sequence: TGTGCCAGCAGCGTAGGGTCAGCGGGGGACTACGAGCAGTACTTC.

The CDR3 DNA sequence: TGTGCCAGCAGGGGACAGGGGAGGGCAGATACGCAGTATTTT. Its translation is CASRGQGRADTQYF. V gene TRBV6-5 combines with J gene TRBJ2-3, with TRBD1 matching 10 bases. The CDR3 contains 14 residues. J gave up 4 bases and V 6 bases, and 4 bases lay outside the gene matches. From germline, CDR1 is MNHEY and CDR2 SVGAGI.

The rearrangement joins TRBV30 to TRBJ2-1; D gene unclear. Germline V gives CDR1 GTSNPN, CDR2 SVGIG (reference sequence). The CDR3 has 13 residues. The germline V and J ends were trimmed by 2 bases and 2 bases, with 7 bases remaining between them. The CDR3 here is CAWSLGTYNEQFF. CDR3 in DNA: TGTGCCTGGAGTCTAGGGACCTACAATGAGCAGTTCTTC.

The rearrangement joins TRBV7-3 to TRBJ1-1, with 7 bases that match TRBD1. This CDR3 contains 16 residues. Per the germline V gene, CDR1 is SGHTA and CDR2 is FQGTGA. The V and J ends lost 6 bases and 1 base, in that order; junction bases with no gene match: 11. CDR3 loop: CASSPGTARGNTEAFF. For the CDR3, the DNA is TGTGCCAGCAGTCCCGGGACAGCTAGAGGGAACACTGAAGCTTTCTTT.

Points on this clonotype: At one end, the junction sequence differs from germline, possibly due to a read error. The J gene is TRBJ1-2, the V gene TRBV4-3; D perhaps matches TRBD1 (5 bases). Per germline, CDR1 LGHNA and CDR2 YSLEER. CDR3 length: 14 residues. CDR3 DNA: TGCGCCAACAGCCGAGATGCCCAGGGTAGTGGCTACACCTTC. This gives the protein CANSRDAQGSGYTF.

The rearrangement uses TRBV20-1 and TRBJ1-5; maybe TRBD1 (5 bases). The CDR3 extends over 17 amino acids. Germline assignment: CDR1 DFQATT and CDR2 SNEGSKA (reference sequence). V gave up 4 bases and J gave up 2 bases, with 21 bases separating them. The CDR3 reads CSATDSGKGSGNQPQHF. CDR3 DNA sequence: TGCAGTGCTACGGATTCGGGAAAGGGGAGCGGCAATCAGCCCCAGCATTTT.

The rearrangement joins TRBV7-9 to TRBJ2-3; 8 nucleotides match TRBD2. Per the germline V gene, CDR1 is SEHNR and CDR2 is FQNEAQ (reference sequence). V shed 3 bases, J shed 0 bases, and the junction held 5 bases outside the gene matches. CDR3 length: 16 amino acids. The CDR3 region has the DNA TGTGCCAGCAGCTTCCCGGAGCGGGGGAGCACAGATACGCAGTATTTT. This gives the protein CASSFPERGSTDTQYF. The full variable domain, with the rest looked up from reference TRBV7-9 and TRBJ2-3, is DTGVSQNPRHKITKRGQNVTFRCDPISEHNRLYWYRQTLGQGPEFLTYFQNEAQLEKSRLLSDRFSAERPKGSFSTLEIQRTEQGDSAMYLCASSFPERGSTDTQYFGPGTRLTVL.

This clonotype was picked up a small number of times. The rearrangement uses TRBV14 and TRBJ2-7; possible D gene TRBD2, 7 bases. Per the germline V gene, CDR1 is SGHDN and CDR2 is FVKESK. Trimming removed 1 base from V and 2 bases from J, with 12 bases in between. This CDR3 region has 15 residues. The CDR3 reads CASSQAKGGAYEQYF. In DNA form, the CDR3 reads TGTGCCAGCAGCCAAGCTAAGGGGGGGGCCTACGAGCAGTACTTC. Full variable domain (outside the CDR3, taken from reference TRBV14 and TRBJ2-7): EAGVTQFPSHSVIEKGQTVTLRCDPISGHDNLYWYRRVMGKEIKFLLHFVKESKQDESGMPNNRFLAERTGGTYSTLKVQPAELEDSGVYFCASSQAKGGAYEQYFGPGTRLTVT.

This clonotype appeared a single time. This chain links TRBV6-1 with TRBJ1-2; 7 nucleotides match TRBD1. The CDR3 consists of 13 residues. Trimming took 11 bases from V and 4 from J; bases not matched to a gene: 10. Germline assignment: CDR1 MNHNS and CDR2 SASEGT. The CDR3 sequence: CAGARQGIYGYTF. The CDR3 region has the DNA TGTGCCGGGGCGCGACAGGGTATCTATGGCTACACCTTC.

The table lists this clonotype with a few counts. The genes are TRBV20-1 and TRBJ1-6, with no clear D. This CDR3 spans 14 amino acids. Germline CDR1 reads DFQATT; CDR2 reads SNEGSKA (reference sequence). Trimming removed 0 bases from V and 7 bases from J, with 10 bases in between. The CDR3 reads CSARDAKTNSPLHF. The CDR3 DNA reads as TGCAGTGCTAGAGATGCCAAGACCAATTCACCCCTCCACTTT.

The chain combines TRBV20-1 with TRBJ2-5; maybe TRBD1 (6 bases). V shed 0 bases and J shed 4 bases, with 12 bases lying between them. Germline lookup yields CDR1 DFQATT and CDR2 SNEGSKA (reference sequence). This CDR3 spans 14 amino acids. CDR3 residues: CSARDRAGVETQYF. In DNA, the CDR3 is TGCAGTGCTAGAGATCGGGCAGGGGTAGAGACCCAGTACTTC.

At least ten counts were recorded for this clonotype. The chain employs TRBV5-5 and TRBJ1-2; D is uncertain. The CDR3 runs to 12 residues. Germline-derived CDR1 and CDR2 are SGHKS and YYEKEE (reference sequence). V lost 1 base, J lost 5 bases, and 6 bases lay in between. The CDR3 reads CASSLWGYGYTF. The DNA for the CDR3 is TGTGCCAGCAGCTTGTGGGGTTATGGCTACACCTTC.

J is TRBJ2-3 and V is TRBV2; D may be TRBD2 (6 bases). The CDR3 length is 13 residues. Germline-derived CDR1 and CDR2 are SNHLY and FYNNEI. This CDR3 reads CADRGDFTDTQYF. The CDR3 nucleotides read TGTGCAGACAGAGGGGACTTCACAGATACGCAGTATTTT.

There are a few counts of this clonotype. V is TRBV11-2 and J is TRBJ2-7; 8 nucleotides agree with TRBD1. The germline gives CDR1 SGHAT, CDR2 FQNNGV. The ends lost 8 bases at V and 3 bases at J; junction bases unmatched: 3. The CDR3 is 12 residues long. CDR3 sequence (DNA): TGTGCCAGCTATGGACAGGGCTACGAGCAGTACTTC. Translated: CASYGQGYEQYF.

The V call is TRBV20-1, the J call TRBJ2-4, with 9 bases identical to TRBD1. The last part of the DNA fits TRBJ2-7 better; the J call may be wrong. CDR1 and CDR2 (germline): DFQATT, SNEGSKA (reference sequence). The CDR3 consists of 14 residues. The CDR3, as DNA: TGCAGTGCTAGGATAGGGGGACAGGGTTACGAGCAGTACTTC. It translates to CSARIGGQGYEQYF.

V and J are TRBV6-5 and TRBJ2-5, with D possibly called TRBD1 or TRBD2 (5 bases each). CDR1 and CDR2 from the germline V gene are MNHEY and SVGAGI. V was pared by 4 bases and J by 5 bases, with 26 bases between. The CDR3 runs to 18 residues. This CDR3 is CASSSLGLARLSSETQYF. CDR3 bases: TGTGCCAGCAGTTCCCTGGGGCTAGCACGTCTCAGTTCTGAGACCCAGTACTTC.

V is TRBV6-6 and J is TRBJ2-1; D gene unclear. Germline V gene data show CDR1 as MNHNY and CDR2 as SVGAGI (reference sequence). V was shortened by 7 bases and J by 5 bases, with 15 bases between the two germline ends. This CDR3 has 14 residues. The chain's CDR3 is CASIGRFRNNEQFF. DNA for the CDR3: TGTGCCAGCATCGGTCGGTTTAGGAACAATGAGCAGTTCTTC.

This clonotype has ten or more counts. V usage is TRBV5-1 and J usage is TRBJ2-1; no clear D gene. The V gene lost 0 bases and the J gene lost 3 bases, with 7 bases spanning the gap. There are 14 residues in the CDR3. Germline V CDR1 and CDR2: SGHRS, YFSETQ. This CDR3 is CASSLEMDYNEQFF. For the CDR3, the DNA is TGCGCCAGCAGCTTGGAGATGGACTACAATGAGCAGTTCTTC.